What follows are 32 T cell receptor beta chains derived from one specimen sequenced in a study of monozygotic twins with inflammatory bowel disease. Following a re-call of the 5' RACE reads, TCRdb has one entry per CDR3 protein and lacks DNA. The sample has approximately 330,000 distinct CDR3 sequences, and its top ten clones hold around 2%. Source material: blood. The receptor source for this set is a human donor with ulcerative colitis or Crohn's disease, or a healthy co-twin of an affected twin (not recorded which).

V usage is TRBV12-3 or TRBV12-4 and J usage is TRBJ2-1; TCRdb gives TRBD1 as the D gene, but with no DNA this cannot be confirmed. The CDR3 sequence is 16 residues long. The CDR3 reads CASSFYGGGPYNEQFF.

This chain connects TRBV20-1 to TRBJ1-1; TCRdb calls TRBD1, which cannot be checked without DNA. This CDR3 has 15 residues. The V gene's germline CDR1 is DFQATT and CDR2 SNEGSKA (reference sequence). The CDR3 sequence: CSARIGASKVTEAFF.

The chain carries TRBV18 and TRBJ2-1. The CDR3 has 14 residues. The germline V gene encodes CDR1 KGHSH and CDR2 LQKENI. CDR3 residues: CASSPTGSPNEQFF.

The chain links TRBV6-6 to TRBJ2-1; TCRdb returns TRBD2, unconfirmable since there is no DNA. Germline-derived CDR1 and CDR2 are MNHNY and SVGAGI (reference sequence). The CDR3 loop spans 14 amino acids. The CDR3 loop is CASRIAESYNEQFF.

The genes are TRBV20-1 and TRBJ1-3. There are 14 residues in the CDR3. Germline CDR1 reads DFQATT; CDR2 reads SNEGSKA (reference sequence). CDR3 loop: CSALDGFSGNTIYF.

The chain employs TRBV20-1 and TRBJ1-1; with no DNA, the TCRdb D assignment of TRBD1 cannot be verified. In germline, CDR1 is DFQATT, CDR2 SNEGSKA (reference sequence). This CDR3 spans 14 amino acids. The CDR3 loop is CSALLSQGNTEAFF.

This chain joins TRBV29-1 and TRBJ2-7. Germline values: CDR1 SQVTM, CDR2 ANQGSEA. The CDR3 runs 11 residues. The CDR3: CSVRRAYEQYF.

The chain joins TRBV12-3 or TRBV12-4 to TRBJ2-3. The CDR3 spans 12 residues. CDR3 in amino acids: CASSSNSDTQYF.

J is TRBJ1-4 and V is TRBV5-4; TCRdb designates TRBD1, a call that cannot be tested without DNA. The CDR3 spans 14 residues. Looked up from germline, CDR1 is SGHNT and CDR2 is YYREEE (reference sequence). The chain's CDR3 is CASSLAGGGEKLFF.

The gene calls are TRBV20-1 and TRBJ2-7; the D call from TCRdb, TRBD2, cannot be confirmed without DNA. CDR3 length: 14 amino acids. The germline V gene encodes CDR1 DFQATT and CDR2 SNEGSKA (reference sequence). This CDR3 reads CSARNPSGRLEQYF.

The chain links TRBV14 to TRBJ2-7; with no DNA, the TCRdb D assignment of TRBD2 cannot be verified. The germline V gene has CDR1 SGHDN and CDR2 FVKESK. CDR3 size: 14 residues. Here the CDR3 reads CASSPFQGPLEQYF.

V gene TRBV28 combines with J gene TRBJ1-1. The germline CDR1 and CDR2 sequences are MDHEN and SYDVKM. This CDR3 is 13 amino acids long. The CDR3 region is CASGLGLDTEAFF.

The rearrangement uses TRBV6-5 and TRBJ2-5; without DNA, the TCRdb call of TRBD1 cannot be checked. The V gene's germline CDR1 is MNHEY and CDR2 SVGAGI. The CDR3 consists of 17 residues. CDR3 sequence reads: CASSYSGDRGGRETQYF.

CDR3 sequence reads: CASSQDRGRANEKLFF. V is TRBV4-3 and J is TRBJ1-4; checking the TCRdb D call of TRBD1 is not possible without DNA. CDR1 is LGHNA and CDR2 is YSLEER in the germline V gene. The CDR3 spans 16 residues.

The V call is TRBV10-2, the J call TRBJ2-3; TCRdb lists TRBD1, though no DNA is available to test this call. Germline V lookup: CDR1 WSHSY, CDR2 SAAADI. The CDR3 sequence is 15 residues long. CDR3 loop: CASSTRRQPGHTQYF.

The chain carries TRBV7-2 and TRBJ2-1; TCRdb outputs TRBD1, but without DNA this stays unchecked. Per the germline V gene, CDR1 is SGHTA and CDR2 is FQGNSA. The length of the CDR3 is 14 residues. CDR3 sequence reads: CASSQDPAYNEQFF.

V is TRBV7-2 and J is TRBJ1-2. CDR1 is SGHTA, CDR2 FQGNSA, per germline. This CDR3 spans 15 amino acids. CDR3 sequence reads: CASSLLGSRDYGYTF.

The rearrangement uses TRBV28 and TRBJ1-2; checking the TCRdb D call of TRBD1 is not possible without DNA. CDR1 and CDR2 from the germline V gene are MDHEN and SYDVKM. The CDR3 consists of 14 residues. This CDR3 reads CASSTGKSNYGYTF.

The chain carries TRBV5-1 and TRBJ2-7; TCRdb's D call, TRBD1, is unchecked because there is no DNA. Per germline, CDR1 SGHRS and CDR2 YFSETQ. The CDR3 covers 16 residues. CDR3 amino acids: CASSKDPGTGEREQYF.

The V call is TRBV5-1, the J call TRBJ1-1. CDR3 length: 15 amino acids. The V gene's germline CDR1 is SGHRS and CDR2 YFSETQ. CDR3 amino acids: CASKLGTKQNTEAFF.

The gene calls are TRBV7-9 and TRBJ2-5; lacking DNA, the TRBD2 call made by TCRdb goes unchecked. This CDR3 is built from 15 residues. Germline CDR1 SEHNR, CDR2 FQNEAQ (reference sequence). This chain's CDR3 is CASSLVTSGRETQYF.

This rearrangement joins TRBV6-1 to TRBJ1-5; TCRdb's assignment of TRBD1 cannot be checked, as there is no DNA. The CDR3 consists of 15 residues. From germline, CDR1 is MNHNS and CDR2 SASEGT. This CDR3 is CASSPGVGGNQPQHF.

The chain is built from TRBV28 and TRBJ2-5; TCRdb lists TRBD1, though no DNA is available to test this call. CDR1 and CDR2 (germline): MDHEN, SYDVKM. CDR3 length equals 14 residues. CDR3: CANSLGHFQETQYF. Filled out from reference TRBV28 and TRBJ2-5, the complete variable domain reads DVKVTQSSRYLVKRTGEKVFLECVQDMDHENMFWYRQDPGLGLRLIYFSYDVKMKEKGDIPEGYSVSREKKERFSLILESASTNQTSMYLCANSLGHFQETQYFGPGTRLLVL.

The chain couples TRBV19 to TRBJ2-4; TCRdb picks TRBD1, but there is no DNA to check that call. There are 14 residues in the CDR3. CDR1 and CDR2 from the germline V gene are LNHDA and SQIVND (reference sequence). Here the CDR3 reads CASRPRDGKNIQYF.

V gene TRBV28 combines with J gene TRBJ2-7; with no DNA, the TCRdb D assignment of TRBD2 cannot be verified. This CDR3 is 14 amino acids long. Germline V gene lookup returns CDR1 MDHEN and CDR2 SYDVKM. The CDR3 is CASRKGHFSYEQYF.

The CDR3 sequence is CASSQGLGYGYTF. The J gene is TRBJ1-2, the V gene TRBV7-6; TCRdb lists TRBD1, though no DNA is available to test this call. There are 13 residues in the CDR3. Germline V gene sequence: CDR1 SGHVS, CDR2 FNYEAQ.

The chain combines TRBV3-1 with TRBJ2-1; TCRdb's D gene call, TRBD1, goes unchecked for lack of DNA. From germline, CDR1 is LGHDT and CDR2 YNNKEL (reference sequence). This CDR3 region has 16 residues. CDR3: CASSHPGQGASSEQFF.

The rearrangement uses TRBV20-1 and TRBJ2-3; with no DNA, the TCRdb D assignment of TRBD1 cannot be verified. The CDR3 length is 12 residues. CDR1 is DFQATT, CDR2 SNEGSKA, per germline (reference sequence). CDR3 region: CSARGLQGSQYF.

The chain carries TRBV20-1 and TRBJ1-1; lacking DNA, the TRBD1 call made by TCRdb goes unchecked. This CDR3 contains 14 residues. CDR1 and CDR2 (germline): DFQATT, SNEGSKA (reference sequence). The CDR3 protein is CSASPGPGLNEAFF.

This chain joins TRBV20-1 and TRBJ1-3; there is no DNA to check the TCRdb D call of TRBD1. Germline V lookup: CDR1 DFQATT, CDR2 SNEGSKA (reference sequence). This CDR3 has 15 residues. The CDR3 spells CSAREIGGSGNTIYF.

The chain carries TRBV20-1 and TRBJ2-5; TCRdb picks TRBD2, but there is no DNA to check that call. The germline V gene has CDR1 DFQATT and CDR2 SNEGSKA (reference sequence). The CDR3 has 18 residues. CDR3 loop: CSARGALSGGALSETQYF.

The chain links TRBV6-2 or TRBV6-3 to TRBJ2-7; TCRdb's assignment of TRBD1 cannot be checked, as there is no DNA. The CDR3 loop spans 16 amino acids. Germline CDR1 is MNHEY and CDR2 is SVGEGT. CDR3 sequence: CASSSQGQGFSYEQYF.